The 22 T cell receptor beta chains listed next were all sequenced from one sample in a study of post-analysis software for immune sequencing data (dated by TCRdb to the mid-2010s). Library preparation used PCR. Sequencer: Illumina HiSeq 2500. To reduce PCR and sequencing biases, unique molecular identifiers were incorporated into the TCR beta cDNA libraries. Starting from the raw public reads, TCRdb applied fastp trimming at Q25, assembled clones with MiXCR and retained in-frame beta chains. Entries are consolidated by CDR3 protein sequence, retaining the most common genes and DNA. This sample is represented by more than 350,000 distinct CDR3 sequences; approximately 39% of them were singletons. Approximately 7.6% of the sample belongs to the ten largest clones. No antigens are known for them. The full study reports these points: Patients showed significantly higher frequencies than controls for five TRBV segments, among them TRBV5-6, TRBV5-1 and TRBV20-1.

Sequencing used blood. The receptors stem from a girl under 10 years old with multiple sclerosis.

The CDR3 loop reads CASSLVGRVTDTQYF. For the CDR3, the DNA is TGCGCCAGCAGCTTGGTTGGGAGGGTCACAGATACGCAGTATTTT. The chain joins TRBV5-1 to TRBJ2-3; TRBD2 matches at 7 bases. Germline V gene lookup returns CDR1 SGHRS and CDR2 YFSETQ. V lost 0 bases and J lost 2; bases outside the gene matches: 3. This CDR3 is 15 amino acids long.

In its sample, this clonotype was seen a few times. The chain recombines TRBV7-2 with TRBJ2-3; TRBD2 aligns across 7 bases. The ends lost 6 bases at V and 2 bases at J; junction bases unmatched: 8. Germline V lookup: CDR1 SGHTA, CDR2 FQGNSA. This CDR3 spans 15 amino acids. The CDR3 nucleotides read TGTGCCAGCAGTCCCGGGGGGTCGTACACAGATACGCAGTATTTT. It yields the protein CASSPGGSYTDTQYF.

This chain uses TRBV5-6 with TRBJ1-4; TRBD1 might be the D (5 bases). Germline-derived CDR1 and CDR2 are SGHDT and YYEEEE. This CDR3 contains 14 residues. V lost 3 bases and J 2 bases, leaving 8 bases between the germline ends. The CDR3 spells CASSSGATNEKLFF. The CDR3, as DNA: TGTGCCAGCAGCTCCGGGGCCACTAATGAAAAACTGTTTTTT. Based on the CDR3 plus reference TRBV5-6 and TRBJ1-4, the full variable domain is DAGVTQSPTHLIKTRGQQVTLRCSPKSGHDTVSWYQQALGQGPQFIFQYYEEEERQRGNFPDRFSGHQFPNYSSELNVNALLLGDSALYLCASSSGATNEKLFFGSGTQLSVL.

This clonotype was seen at least ten times. The chain recombines TRBV18 with TRBJ2-7; TRBD1 aligns across 11 bases. The CDR3 consists of 14 residues. J was trimmed by 4 bases and V by 8 bases; bases with no gene match: 7. Germline V gene lookup returns CDR1 KGHSH and CDR2 LQKENI. The CDR3 nucleotides are TGTGCCAGCAGCCCTGGGACAGGGGGATACGAGCAGTACTTC. Protein sequence: CASSPGTGGYEQYF.

The CDR3 spells CASSLVVAGALQETQYF. The CDR3 DNA is TGTGCCAGCAGCTTGGTGGTGGCGGGGGCGCTCCAAGAGACCCAGTACTTC. The chain combines TRBV7-2 with TRBJ2-5; perhaps TRBD2 as D (7 bases). This CDR3 comprises 17 residues. Germline assignment: CDR1 SGHTA and CDR2 FQGNSA. The germline V and J ends were trimmed by 3 bases and 1 base, with 18 bases remaining between them.

The chain recombines TRBV5-6 with TRBJ2-1; D unresolved. Germline CDR1 reads SGHDT; CDR2 reads YYEEEE. The CDR3 totals 15 residues. With 3 bases removed from V and 0 bases from J, the gap between germline ends came to 10 bases. CDR3 residues: CASSWGSVSYNEQFF. CDR3 bases: TGTGCCAGCAGCTGGGGATCTGTCTCCTACAATGAGCAGTTCTTC.

The chain employs TRBV6-5 and TRBJ1-1, with a weak D call TRBD1 (5 bases). The V gene lost 2 bases and the J gene lost 0 bases, with 13 bases spanning the gap. Germline V gives CDR1 MNHEY, CDR2 SVGAGI. This CDR3 comprises 16 residues. In DNA, the CDR3 is TGTGCCAGCAGTTACGAAGTTGGCAGGGTGAACACTGAAGCTTTCTTT. Its protein is CASSYEVGRVNTEAFF.

The rearrangement links TRBV29-1 to TRBJ2-5, with a weak D call TRBD1 (5 bases). Gene TRBJ2-7 matches the end of the DNA better, so the J call may be wrong. The CDR3 is 13 amino acids. CDR1 and CDR2 from the germline V gene are SQVTM and ANQGSEA. CDR3 sequence reads: CSAQNAGYHEQYF. The CDR3, as DNA: TGCAGCGCCCAAAACGCAGGGTACCACGAGCAGTACTTC.

The chain is built from TRBV3-1 and TRBJ1-2; 10 bases map to TRBD1. Germline values: CDR1 LGHDT, CDR2 YNNKEL (reference sequence). Losses at the gene ends were 2 bases for V and 10 bases for J; bases not matched to a gene: 7. This CDR3 has 14 residues. The CDR3 reads CASSQRDRGSDYTF. CDR3 sequence (DNA): TGTGCCAGCAGCCAACGGGACAGGGGATCTGACTACACCTTC.

The J gene is TRBJ2-5, the V gene TRBV2; a weak D match, TRBD1 (6 bases). This CDR3 region has 13 residues. Germline CDR1 reads SNHLY; CDR2 reads FYNNEI. V lost 6 bases and J lost 0, with 8 bases in between. The CDR3 coding sequence is TGTGCCAGCAGAACAGGGTACCAAGAGACCCAGTACTTC. Encoded protein: CASRTGYQETQYF.

This clonotype was detected only a few times. The chain employs TRBV12-3 or TRBV12-4 and TRBJ1-1, with 11 bases lining up with TRBD1. This CDR3 spans 15 amino acids. J lost 4 bases, V lost 3 bases, and 4 bases had no gene match. DNA of the CDR3: TGTGCCAGCAGTTTTAGGGGACAGGGGGGCACTGAAGCTTTCTTT. This gives the protein CASSFRGQGGTEAFF.

In its sample, this clonotype was seen a few times. The chain carries TRBV7-9 and TRBJ1-2, with unresolved D. CDR3 length: 16 residues. V was cut by 2 bases and J by 4 bases, with 17 bases left in between. Germline CDR1 is SEHNR and CDR2 is FQNEAQ (reference sequence). The CDR3 region is CASSLQEGLTGYGYTF. In DNA, the CDR3 is TGTGCCAGCAGCTTACAAGAAGGGTTGACGGGCTATGGCTACACCTTC.

This chain connects TRBV28 to TRBJ2-7, with D perhaps TRBD1 or TRBD2 (5 bases each). This CDR3 region has 13 residues. CDR1 MDHEN and CDR2 SYDVKM come from the germline V gene. V lost 3 bases, J lost 6 bases, and 12 bases lay in between. The CDR3 sequence: CASSLVGGTEQYF. The CDR3 DNA reads as TGTGCCAGCAGTTTGGTTGGGGGAACCGAGCAGTACTTC. Variable domain in full (rest from reference TRBV28 and TRBJ2-7): DVKVTQSSRYLVKRTGEKVFLECVQDMDHENMFWYRQDPGLGLRLIYFSYDVKMKEKGDIPEGYSVSREKKERFSLILESASTNQTSMYLCASSLVGGTEQYFGPGTRLTVT.

The chain recombines TRBV20-1 with TRBJ1-5; 8 positions agree with TRBD1. Germline CDR1 reads DFQATT; CDR2 reads SNEGSKA (reference sequence). J was trimmed by 9 bases and V by 1 base; bases with no gene match: 5. CDR3 size: 13 residues. The DNA of the CDR3 is TGCAGTGCTAGAGTCCAGGGGGCGCGGCCCCAGCATTTT. It encodes CSARVQGARPQHF.

The J gene is TRBJ2-4, the V gene TRBV5-1; 11 bases line up with TRBD1. Gene TRBJ2-7 matches the end of the DNA better, so the J call may be wrong. Germline loops: CDR1 SGHRS, CDR2 YFSETQ. This CDR3 is 20 amino acids long. In DNA, the CDR3 is TGCGCCAGCAGCTGGACCACCAAGGACAGGGGGCGATCGGGATCCTACGAGCAGTACTTC. Residues: CASSWTTKDRGRSGSYEQYF.

CDR3: CSARDRASVFNEQFF. CDR3 DNA: TGCAGTGCTAGGGACCGGGCTAGCGTTTTCAATGAGCAGTTCTTC. V gene TRBV20-1 combines with J gene TRBJ2-1; TRBD2 might be the D (6 bases). Germline V CDR1 and CDR2: DFQATT, SNEGSKA (reference sequence). V lost 3 bases, J lost 6 bases, and 18 bases lay in between. The CDR3 runs to 15 residues.

For this clonotype: It may be a read error: a sequence one base away is much more abundant. The chain has TRBV28 and TRBJ2-7; D not certain. Trimming removed 3 bases at V and 3 bases at J, with 3 bases between. The germline V gene has CDR1 MDHEN and CDR2 SYDVKM. The CDR3 is 11 amino acids. CDR3 protein: CASSFYYEQYF. The CDR3 region has the DNA TGTGCCAGCAGTTTCTACTACGAGCAGTACTTC.

The rearrangement links TRBV27 to TRBJ2-7; 9 nucleotides agree with TRBD1. The CDR3 totals 16 residues. Trimming at V came to 6 bases and at J to 6 bases, leaving 15 bases not matched to a gene. Germline values: CDR1 MNHEY, CDR2 SMNVEV (reference sequence). Here the CDR3 reads CASSQTGTGRIGEQYF. The CDR3, as DNA: TGTGCCAGCAGCCAAACCGGGACAGGGCGCATAGGCGAGCAGTACTTC.

This chain uses TRBV5-1 with TRBJ2-3; TRBD1 aligns across 9 bases. CDR1 is SGHRS and CDR2 is YFSETQ in the germline V gene. Trimming took 3 bases from V and 5 from J; bases not matched to a gene: 7. This CDR3 contains 15 residues. CDR3 bases: TGCGCCAGCAGCTCCCGGGACAGGGCGGGAGATACGCAGTATTTT. This encodes CASSSRDRAGDTQYF.

The V gene is TRBV28, the J gene TRBJ2-7; 9 nucleotides match TRBD2. This CDR3 has 15 amino acids. Germline lookup yields CDR1 MDHEN and CDR2 SYDVKM. V lost 3 bases and J lost 2; bases outside the gene matches: 5. CDR3 protein: CASSLVAGVPYEQYF. CDR3 DNA sequence: TGTGCCAGCAGTTTGGTAGCGGGAGTCCCCTACGAGCAGTACTTC.

In DNA, the CDR3 is TGCAGCGTCCTCGGAACCTCTGGCGGGGCGGCCTACAATGAGCAGTACTTC. It specifies CSVLGTSGGAAYNEQYF. The rearrangement joins TRBV29-1 to TRBJ2-1, with D tentatively TRBD2 (6 bases). The J call may be wrong; the DNA end is better matched by TRBJ2-7. Germline loops: CDR1 SQVTM, CDR2 ANQGSEA. The CDR3 covers 17 residues.

The chain is built from TRBV6-2 or TRBV6-3 and TRBJ2-7, with TRBD2 matching 10 bases. The germline gives CDR1 MNHEY, CDR2 SVGEGT. J lost 4 bases, V lost 7 bases, and 10 bases had no gene match. The CDR3 has 15 residues. The DNA for the CDR3 is TGTGCCAGCACTCTATCCGGGACTAGCGCTTACGAGCAGTACTTC. Its protein product is CASTLSGTSAYEQYF.